These T cell receptor beta chains were read from a single sample in a study of identical twins. TCRdb used MiXCR to reprocess the 5' RACE reads, holding one entry per CDR3 protein. The sample shows about 920,000 distinct CDR3 sequences, about 12% of them seen only once. This sample was also put to use in a study of yellow fever vaccine responses in identical twins.

The specimen sequenced was PBMCs. These receptors all come from a woman aged 18-35 years in good health. Both conserved end residues are part of each CDR3. D genes are given only for firm matches. Size is omitted from some rows. Given values are once, few, many or a class for expanded clones.

>many|TRBJ2-1|NA|TRBV12-3/TRBV12-4
CASSFDSPSYNEQFF
TGTGCCAGCAGTTTCGACTCCCCCTCCTACAATGAGCAGTTCTTC
>few|TRBJ2-2|NA|TRBV28
CASGPGGWNTGELFF
TGTGCCAGCGGACCCGGGGGTTGGAACACCGGGGAGCTGTTTTTT
>many|TRBJ1-1|NA|TRBV5-1
CASSEGQSNTEAFF
TGCGCCAGCAGCGAGGGACAATCGAACACTGAAGCTTTCTTT
>few|TRBJ1-6|NA|TRBV9
CASSVGRTANSPLHF
TGTGCCAGCAGCGTAGGGAGGACGGCGAATTCACCCCTCCACTTT
>few|TRBJ2-2|TRBD1|TRBV20-1
CSALRTGRSSGELFF
TGCAGTGCCCTTAGGACAGGGCGTTCGTCCGGGGAGCTGTTTTTT
>few|TRBJ2-7|NA|TRBV7-8
CASSLTPGMGGSYEQYF
TGTGCCAGCAGCTTAACCCCAGGGATGGGGGGCTCCTACGAGCAGTACTTC
>NA|TRBJ2-3|TRBD2|TRBV12-3/TRBV12-4
CASRPAGGRTDTQYF
TGTGCCAGTAGACCAGCGGGGGGACGCACAGATACGCAGTATTTT
>few|TRBJ2-5|NA|TRBV7-9
CASSQRDIQETQYF
TGTGCCAGCAGCCAACGGGACATCCAAGAGACCCAGTACTTC
>NA|TRBJ2-7|NA|TRBV28
CASSFPQSGGGLFSYEQYF
TGTGCCAGCAGTTTCCCTCAGTCAGGTGGAGGCTTGTTCTCCTACGAGCAGTACTTC
>many|TRBJ2-1|TRBD1|TRBV24-1
CATSDPTGGHYNEQFF
TGTGCCACCAGTGACCCTACAGGGGGACACTACAATGAGCAGTTCTTC
>few|TRBJ2-1|NA|TRBV24-1
CATSDPGTLDYNEQFF
TGTGCCACCAGTGATCCCGGGACACTGGATTACAATGAGCAGTTCTTC
>NA|TRBJ2-3|NA|TRBV9
CASSVGWIRTDTQYF
TGTGCCAGCAGCGTAGGTTGGATCCGCACAGATACGCAGTATTTT
>few|TRBJ1-4|NA|TRBV20-1
CSAGNSATNEKLFF
TGCAGTGCGGGCAACTCGGCAACTAATGAAAAACTGTTTTTT
>few|TRBJ2-3|NA|TRBV20-1
CSATQGSGTDTQYF
TGCAGCGCAACCCAGGGGTCGGGCACAGATACGCAGTATTTT
>NA|TRBJ2-6|NA|TRBV4-2
CASSHEDWAGANVLTF
TGTGCCAGCAGCCACGAAGACTGGGCTGGGGCCAACGTCCTGACTTTC
>NA|TRBJ2-1|TRBD1|TRBV20-1
CSGQTGTGANEQFF
TGCAGTGGACAGACCGGGACAGGGGCCAATGAGCAGTTCTTC
>few|TRBJ2-5|TRBD2|TRBV5-5
CASSLDGLAGAKRPSNF
TGTGCCAGCAGCTTGGATGGACTAGCGGGGGCCAAGAGACCCAGTAACTTC
>few|TRBJ2-7|TRBD1|TRBV12-3/TRBV12-4
CASSRGGKSYEQYF
TGTGCCAGCAGTAGAGGGGGCAAGTCTTACGAGCAGTACTTC
>few|TRBJ2-4|TRBD1|TRBV4-1
CASSPKSGTGGPGGKNIQYF
TGCGCCAGCAGCCCCAAGTCCGGGACAGGGGGTCCAGGGGGGAAAAACATTCAGTACTTC
>NA|TRBJ2-7|NA|TRBV5-5
CASSFSLGNYEQYF
TGTGCCAGCAGCTTCTCCCTCGGGAACTACGAGCAGTACTTC
>NA|TRBJ2-1|TRBD2|TRBV12-3/TRBV12-4
CASNLKLAETNEQFF
TGTGCCAGCAATTTGAAACTAGCGGAAACTAATGAGCAGTTCTTC
>few|TRBJ2-1|NA|TRBV6-5
CASSYEGSYNEQFF
TGTGCCAGCAGTTACGAGGGCTCCTACAATGAGCAGTTCTTC
>many|TRBJ2-1|TRBD1|TRBV20-1
CSAIRQGGDEQFF
TGCAGTGCTATCCGACAGGGTGGCGATGAGCAGTTCTTC
>NA|TRBJ1-1|NA|TRBV4-1
CASSPRQVRDTEAFF
TGCGCCAGCAGCCCGAGACAGGTCCGAGACACTGAAGCTTTCTTT
>NA|TRBJ1-2|TRBD1|TRBV5-6
CASSLGRTGYGYTF
TGTGCCAGCAGCTTGGGAAGGACAGGCTATGGCTACACCTTC
>few|TRBJ2-2|TRBD1|TRBV15
CATSRGGTGNTGELFF
TGTGCCACCAGCAGAGGCGGGACAGGGAACACCGGGGAGCTGTTTTTT
>NA|TRBJ2-7|NA|TRBV7-9
CASSRPPGPMEQYF
TGTGCCAGCAGCCGACCTCCGGGACCTATGGAGCAGTACTTC
>many|TRBJ2-7|TRBD2|TRBV11-3
CASSLGLAGVSYEQYF
TGTGCCAGCAGCTTAGGACTAGCGGGAGTCTCCTACGAGCAGTACTTC
>few|TRBJ1-2|NA|TRBV11-2
CASSASRNYGYTF
TGTGCCAGCAGCGCGTCGCGGAACTATGGCTACACCTTC
>few|TRBJ2-5|TRBD1|TRBV2
CASSEDRGRGETQYF
TGTGCCAGCAGTGAAGACAGGGGGCGCGGAGAGACCCAGTACTTC
>few|TRBJ1-6|NA|TRBV12-3/TRBV12-4
CASSSGRILSPLHF
TGTGCCAGCAGTTCCGGCAGGATCCTATCACCCCTCCACTTT
>few|TRBJ2-3|NA|TRBV7-3
CASSLTKDPGPDTQYF
TGTGCCAGCAGCTTAACGAAAGATCCCGGGCCAGATACGCAGTATTTT
>NA|TRBJ2-3|NA|TRBV4-1
CASSQGPGGSTDTQYF
TGCGCCAGCAGCCAAGGCCCGGGGGGCTCCACAGATACGCAGTATTTT
>NA|TRBJ2-3|NA|TRBV23-1
CASRQQGPDTQYF
TGCGCCAGCAGGCAACAGGGTCCGGATACGCAGTATTTT
>few|TRBJ1-1|NA|TRBV4-1
CASSPTGLQYTSEAFF
TGCGCCAGCAGCCCGACAGGATTACAATACACTTCTGAAGCTTTCTTT
>NA|TRBJ1-2|NA|TRBV11-3
CASSQTGFYGYTF
TGTGCCAGCAGCCAGACAGGTTTCTATGGCTACACCTTC
>many|TRBJ2-4|NA|TRBV12-3/TRBV12-4
CASSLFALAKNIQYF
TGTGCCAGCAGTTTATTCGCATTAGCCAAAAACATTCAGTACTTC
>few|TRBJ2-2|TRBD2|TRBV9
CASTSGSSGELFF
TGTGCCAGCACTAGCGGGAGTTCCGGGGAGCTGTTTTTT
>NA|TRBJ2-1|TRBD2|TRBV29-1
CSVDTLAGSAEQFF
TGCAGCGTTGACACACTAGCGGGATCCGCTGAGCAGTTCTTC
>NA|TRBJ2-5|TRBD1|TRBV7-2
CASSPRTGGMETQYF
TGTGCCAGCAGCCCACGGACAGGGGGAATGGAGACCCAGTACTTC
>NA|TRBJ2-5|NA|TRBV4-2
CASSQDRWVGTQYF
TGTGCCAGCAGCCAAGATAGATGGGTGGGGACCCAGTACTTC
>few|TRBJ1-2|NA|TRBV19
CASLTGYGYTF
TGTGCCAGTCTCACAGGGTATGGCTACACCTTC
>few|TRBJ2-1|NA|TRBV28
CASKPFYGARLFF
TGTGCCAGCAAGCCCTTTTACGGGGCCAGACTGTTCTTC
>few|TRBJ2-1|NA|TRBV20-1
CSAPPFEYNEQFF
TGCAGTGCTCCCCCATTTGAGTACAATGAGCAGTTCTTC
>NA|TRBJ2-1|NA|TRBV4-1
CASSQDSLGSEQFF
TGCGCCAGCAGCCAAGATAGTCTAGGGAGTGAGCAGTTCTTC
>NA|TRBJ2-7|NA|TRBV28
CAIRKRLDRAYEQYF
TGTGCCATCAGGAAACGACTGGACCGAGCCTACGAGCAGTACTTC
>NA|TRBJ2-1|TRBD2|TRBV20-1
CSASTSGALGSYNEQFF
TGCAGTGCTTCCACTAGCGGGGCGCTGGGCTCCTACAATGAGCAGTTCTTC
>few|TRBJ2-1|NA|TRBV7-8
CASSDLRDGSRNEQFF
TGTGCCAGCAGCGATCTGCGGGATGGGTCTCGTAATGAGCAGTTCTTC
>many|TRBJ2-1|NA|TRBV7-9
CASSPRGTTNEQFF
TGTGCCAGCAGCCCTCGGGGTACCACGAATGAGCAGTTCTTC
>NA|TRBJ2-7|TRBD2|TRBV20-1
CSARAAGGPGEQYF
TGCAGTGCTAGAGCAGCGGGAGGGCCGGGGGAGCAGTACTTC